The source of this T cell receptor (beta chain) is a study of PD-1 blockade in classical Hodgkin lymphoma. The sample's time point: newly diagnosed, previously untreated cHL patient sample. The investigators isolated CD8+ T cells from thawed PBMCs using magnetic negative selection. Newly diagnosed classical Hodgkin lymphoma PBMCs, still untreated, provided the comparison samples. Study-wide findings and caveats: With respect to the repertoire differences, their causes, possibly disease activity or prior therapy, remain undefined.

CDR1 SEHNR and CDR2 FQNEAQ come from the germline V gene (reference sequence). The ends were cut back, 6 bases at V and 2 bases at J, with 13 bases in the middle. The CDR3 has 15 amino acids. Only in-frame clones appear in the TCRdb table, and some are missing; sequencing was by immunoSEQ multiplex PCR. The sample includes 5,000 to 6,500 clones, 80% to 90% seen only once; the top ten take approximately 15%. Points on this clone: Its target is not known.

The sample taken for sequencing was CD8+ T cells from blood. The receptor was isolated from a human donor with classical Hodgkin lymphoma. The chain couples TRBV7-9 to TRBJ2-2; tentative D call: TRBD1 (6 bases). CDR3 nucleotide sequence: TGTGCCAGCAGGCCGCCGGGACACAACACCGGGGAGCTGTTTTTT. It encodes CASRPPGHNTGELFF. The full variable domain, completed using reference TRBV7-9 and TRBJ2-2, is DTGVSQNPRHKITKRGQNVTFRCDPISEHNRLYWYRQTLGQGPEFLTYFQNEAQLEKSRLLSDRFSAERPKGSFSTLEIQRTEQGDSAMYLCASRPPGHNTGELFFGEGSRLTVL.